Given below is one T cell receptor beta chain in context. The sample is drawn from a study of cytomegalovirus exposure and HLA in healthy donors. Study information: Unique TCR beta sequences numbering 120 million or so came from 190 million or so T cells in an earlier analysis. Inside one of the first data releases sat about 85 million unique TCRs taken from HLA-typed donors.

The ends lost 7 bases at V and 5 bases at J; junction bases unmatched: 8. CDR3 length: 14 residues. The V gene's germline CDR1 is MNHEY and CDR2 SVGAGI. Amplification used 60 Vbeta primers and 13 Jbeta primers. Generated by immunoSEQ multiplex PCR, the TCRdb table keeps only in-frame clones and is missing some. The top ten clones hold approximately 2.4% of a sample with roughly 140,000 clones, 82% of them seen once. This chain links TRBV6-5 with TRBJ2-5; 9 bases are a match to TRBD1. The receptor was derived from a male donor in good health and CMV-seronegative. The specimen sequenced was PBMCs. DNA of the CDR3: TGTGCCAGCAAGGGGACAGGGTTTCGGGAGACCCAGTACTTC. Translating gives CASKGTGFRETQYF.